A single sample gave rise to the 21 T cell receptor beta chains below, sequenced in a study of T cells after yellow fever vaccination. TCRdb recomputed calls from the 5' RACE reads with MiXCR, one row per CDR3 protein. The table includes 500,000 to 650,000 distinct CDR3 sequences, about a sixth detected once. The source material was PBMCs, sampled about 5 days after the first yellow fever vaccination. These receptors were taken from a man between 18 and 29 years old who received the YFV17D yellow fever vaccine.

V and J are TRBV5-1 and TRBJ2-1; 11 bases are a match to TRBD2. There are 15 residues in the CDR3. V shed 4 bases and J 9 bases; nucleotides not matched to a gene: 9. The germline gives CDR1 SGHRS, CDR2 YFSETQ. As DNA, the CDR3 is TGCGCCAGCAGCCCAGACGGGACTAGCGGCGGTGAGCAGTTCTTC. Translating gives CASSPDGTSGGEQFF.

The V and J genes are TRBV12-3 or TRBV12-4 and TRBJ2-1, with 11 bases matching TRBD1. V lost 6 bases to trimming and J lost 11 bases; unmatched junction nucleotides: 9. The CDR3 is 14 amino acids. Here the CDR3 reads CASRAGTGGIQQFF. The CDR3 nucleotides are TGTGCCAGCAGGGCCGGGACAGGGGGGATTCAGCAGTTCTTC.

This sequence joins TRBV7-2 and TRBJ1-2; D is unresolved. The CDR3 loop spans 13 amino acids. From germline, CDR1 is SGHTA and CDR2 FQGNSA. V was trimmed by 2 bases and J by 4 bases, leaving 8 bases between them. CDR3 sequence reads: CASSLQAFYGYTF. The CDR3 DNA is TGTGCCAGCAGCTTACAGGCATTCTATGGCTACACCTTC.

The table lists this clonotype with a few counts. CDR3 residues: CASSDWDSYTEAFF. Here the CDR3 DNA reads TGTGCCAGCAGTGATTGGGACAGTTACACTGAAGCTTTCTTT. The chain employs TRBV25-1 and TRBJ1-1, with 7 bases identical to TRBD1. The ends lost 3 bases at V and 3 bases at J; junction bases unmatched: 4. Germline CDR1 and CDR2: MGHDK and SYGVNS. This CDR3 has 14 amino acids.

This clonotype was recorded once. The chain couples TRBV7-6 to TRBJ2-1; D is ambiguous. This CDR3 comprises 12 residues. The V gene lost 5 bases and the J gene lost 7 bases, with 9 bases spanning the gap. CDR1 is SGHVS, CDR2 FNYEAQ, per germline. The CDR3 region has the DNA TGTGCCAGCAGCGACGGTCGGAATGAGCAGTTCTTC. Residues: CASSDGRNEQFF.

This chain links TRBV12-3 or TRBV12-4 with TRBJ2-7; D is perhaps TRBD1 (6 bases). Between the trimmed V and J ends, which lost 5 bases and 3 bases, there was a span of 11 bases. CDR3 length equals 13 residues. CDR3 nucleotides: TGTGCCAGCAGTCACGGGACAAACTACGAGCAGTACTTC. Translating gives CASSHGTNYEQYF.

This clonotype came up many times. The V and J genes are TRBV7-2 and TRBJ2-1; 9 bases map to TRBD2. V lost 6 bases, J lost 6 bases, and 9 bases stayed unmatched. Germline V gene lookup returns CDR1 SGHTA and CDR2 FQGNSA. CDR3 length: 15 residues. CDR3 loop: CASSSGRGGFNEQFF. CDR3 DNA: TGTGCCAGCAGTTCAGGGCGGGGGGGATTCAATGAGCAGTTCTTC.

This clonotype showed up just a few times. CDR3 bases: TGTGCCAGCAGGGGACTAGCGGACACGAACACCGGGGAGCTGTTTTTT. Translation gives CASRGLADTNTGELFF. This sequence joins TRBV2 and TRBJ2-2, with TRBD2 identical over 11 bases. The CDR3 totals 16 residues. The trim removed 6 bases at V and 0 bases at J, leaving 3 bases unmatched. In germline, CDR1 is SNHLY, CDR2 FYNNEI.

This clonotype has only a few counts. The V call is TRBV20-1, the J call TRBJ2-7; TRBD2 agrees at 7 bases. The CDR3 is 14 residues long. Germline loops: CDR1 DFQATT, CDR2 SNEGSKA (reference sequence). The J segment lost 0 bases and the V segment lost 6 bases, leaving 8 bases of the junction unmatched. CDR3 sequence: CSARGDVPSYEQYF. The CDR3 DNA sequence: TGCAGTGCCCGGGGGGACGTCCCCTCCTACGAGCAGTACTTC.

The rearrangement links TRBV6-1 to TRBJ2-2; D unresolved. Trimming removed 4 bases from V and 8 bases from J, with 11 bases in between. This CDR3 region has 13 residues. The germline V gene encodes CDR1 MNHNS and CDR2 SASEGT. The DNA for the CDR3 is TGTGCCAGCAGTGGAACAGCCGAGGGGGAGCTGTTTTTT. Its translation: CASSGTAEGELFF.

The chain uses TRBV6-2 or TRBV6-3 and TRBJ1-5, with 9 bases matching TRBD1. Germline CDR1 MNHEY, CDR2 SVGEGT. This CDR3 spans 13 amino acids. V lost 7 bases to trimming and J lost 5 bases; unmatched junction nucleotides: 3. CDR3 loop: CASTGQGHQPQHF. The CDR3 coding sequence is TGTGCCAGCACAGGACAGGGGCATCAGCCCCAGCATTTT.

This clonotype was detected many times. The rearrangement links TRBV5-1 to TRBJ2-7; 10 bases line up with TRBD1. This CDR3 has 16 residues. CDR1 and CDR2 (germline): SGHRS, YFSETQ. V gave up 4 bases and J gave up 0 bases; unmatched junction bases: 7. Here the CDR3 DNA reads TGCGCCAGCAGCCCCGACGGACAGGGGGTCTCCTACGAGCAGTACTTC. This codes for CASSPDGQGVSYEQYF.

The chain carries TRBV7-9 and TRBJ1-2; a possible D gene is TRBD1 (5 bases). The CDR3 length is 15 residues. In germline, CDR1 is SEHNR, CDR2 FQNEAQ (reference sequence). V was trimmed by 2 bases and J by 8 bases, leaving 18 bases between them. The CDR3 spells CASSLWKGTATGYTF. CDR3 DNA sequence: TGTGCCAGCAGCTTATGGAAGGGGACCGCTACGGGCTACACCTTC.

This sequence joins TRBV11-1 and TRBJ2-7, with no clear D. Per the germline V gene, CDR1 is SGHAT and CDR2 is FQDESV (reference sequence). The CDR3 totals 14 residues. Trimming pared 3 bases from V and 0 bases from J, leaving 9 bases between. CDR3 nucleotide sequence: TGTGCCAGCAGCTTTGCTGCTTACTCCTACGAGCAGTACTTC. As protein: CASSFAAYSYEQYF.

The CDR3 loop is CASSWGSGKDYGYTF. In DNA, the CDR3 is TGTGCCAGTAGCTGGGGGTCAGGGAAAGACTATGGCTACACCTTC. This rearrangement joins TRBV19 to TRBJ1-2; possibly TRBD1 for D (5 bases). The V end was cut by 6 bases, the J end by 3 bases, with 17 bases between. The germline V gene encodes CDR1 LNHDA and CDR2 SQIVND (reference sequence). The CDR3 totals 15 residues.

CDR3 sequence: CASSSRTGSGDTQYF. In DNA, the CDR3 is TGTGCCAGTAGTTCTCGGACAGGGTCCGGAGATACGCAGTATTTT. The rearrangement joins TRBV19 to TRBJ2-3; 8 bases fit TRBD1. The CDR3 totals 15 residues. The V gene end was trimmed by 5 bases and the J gene end by 5 bases; junction bases not matched to a gene: 9. CDR1 and CDR2 (germline): LNHDA, SQIVND (reference sequence).

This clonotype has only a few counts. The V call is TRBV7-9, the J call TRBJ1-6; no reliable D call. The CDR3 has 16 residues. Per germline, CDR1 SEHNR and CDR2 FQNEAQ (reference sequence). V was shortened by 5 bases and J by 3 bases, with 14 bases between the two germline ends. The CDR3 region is CASSPQEGGYNSPLHF. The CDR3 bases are TGTGCCAGCAGCCCCCAGGAGGGCGGCTATAATTCACCCCTCCACTTT.

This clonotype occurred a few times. CDR3 bases: TGCGCCAGCAGCCTGATGACAGGGGGTACAGATACGCAGTATTTT. This sequence encodes CASSLMTGGTDTQYF. V and J are TRBV5-1 and TRBJ2-3, with 9 bases aligning to TRBD1. CDR3 length: 15 amino acids. Germline V gene lookup returns CDR1 SGHRS and CDR2 YFSETQ. J lost 3 bases, V lost 4 bases, and 6 bases had no gene match.

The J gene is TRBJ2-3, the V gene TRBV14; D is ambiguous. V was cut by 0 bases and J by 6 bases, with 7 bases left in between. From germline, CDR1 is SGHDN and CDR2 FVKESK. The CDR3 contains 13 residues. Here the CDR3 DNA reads TGTGCCAGCAGCCAAGATCCGCACGATACGCAGTATTTT. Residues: CASSQDPHDTQYF.

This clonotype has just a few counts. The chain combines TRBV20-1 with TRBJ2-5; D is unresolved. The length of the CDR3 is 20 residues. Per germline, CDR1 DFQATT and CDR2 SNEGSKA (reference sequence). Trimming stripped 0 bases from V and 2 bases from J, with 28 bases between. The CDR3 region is CSARDLAPPAGTLGQETQYF. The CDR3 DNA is TGCAGTGCTAGAGATTTGGCCCCGCCCGCCGGTACCTTAGGACAAGAGACCCAGTACTTC.

The CDR3 loop reads CATSRDVGSYEQYF. CDR3 nucleotide sequence: TGTGCCACCAGCAGAGATGTAGGGTCCTACGAGCAGTACTTC. The rearrangement links TRBV15 to TRBJ2-7; D remains unclear. The CDR3 runs to 14 residues. Trimming stripped 0 bases from V and 1 base from J, with 7 bases between. Germline V gene data show CDR1 as LNHNV and CDR2 as YYDKDF (reference sequence).